The 20 T cell receptor beta chains presented below share a single source sample, sequenced in a study of shared T cell receptors in the human thymus. TCRdb keeps only in-frame clones here, not all; method: immunoSEQ multiplex PCR. There are 720,000 or so clones in the sample; 80% to 90% occur only once, and approximately 0.01% lies in the top ten. These data were also filed under a second study, of human thymus T cells.

The sequenced material came from thymocytes. Source of these receptors: a girl younger than two with a congenital heart defect.

The rearrangement uses TRBV5-1 and TRBJ2-4, with 9 bases matching TRBD1. V shed 4 bases, J shed 8 bases, and the junction held 7 bases outside the gene matches. This CDR3 has 14 amino acids. Germline V lookup: CDR1 SGHRS, CDR2 YFSETQ. The CDR3 protein is CASSPGQGRDIQYF. The CDR3 nucleotides are TGCGCCAGCAGCCCCGGACAGGGGAGGGACATTCAGTACTTC.

Here the CDR3 reads CASSLQFGGNTEAFF. CDR3 nucleotides: TGTGCCAGCAGTTTACAGTTTGGAGGGAACACTGAAGCTTTCTTT. This chain uses TRBV28 with TRBJ1-1; no reliable D call. The CDR3 covers 15 residues. V lost 2 bases, J lost 1 base, and 11 bases lay in between. The V gene's germline CDR1 is MDHEN and CDR2 SYDVKM.

This clone was seen only once. The V call is TRBV7-9, the J call TRBJ1-2, with 9 bases lining up with TRBD1. CDR3 length: 16 residues. Trimming removed 0 bases from V and 4 bases from J; junction bases left unmatched: 6. Germline lookup yields CDR1 SEHNR and CDR2 FQNEAQ (reference sequence). The CDR3 nucleotides are TGTGCCAGCAGCTTAGCGGGGACAGGGATAATCTATGGCTACACCTTC. Its protein is CASSLAGTGIIYGYTF.

The chain combines TRBV7-9 with TRBJ1-2, with D uncertain. Germline CDR1 and CDR2: SEHNR and FQNEAQ (reference sequence). The CDR3 has 16 amino acids. Trimming took off 5 bases at V and 0 bases at J, with 16 bases between the two ends. CDR3 residues: CASSPLWVGANYGYTF. In DNA form, the CDR3 reads TGTGCCAGCAGCCCACTTTGGGTTGGAGCTAACTATGGCTACACCTTC.

This rearrangement joins TRBV10-3 to TRBJ2-6, with D maybe TRBD1 (6 bases). Trimming removed 9 bases at V and 3 bases at J, with 18 bases between. The CDR3 loop spans 16 amino acids. The germline CDR1 and CDR2 sequences are ENHRY and SYGVKD. CDR3 sequence: CAISYIQGDGANVLTF. As DNA, the CDR3 is TGTGCCATTTCCTACATACAGGGAGATGGGGCCAACGTCCTGACTTTC.

V and J are TRBV6-1 and TRBJ1-3, with 7 bases identical to TRBD1. This CDR3 region has 16 residues. Germline values: CDR1 MNHNS, CDR2 SASEGT. V lost 7 bases, J lost 3 bases, and 12 bases stayed unmatched. In DNA form, the CDR3 reads TGTGCCAGCATTGAGGGGACAGTGAACCGTGGAAACACCATATATTTT. Its translation is CASIEGTVNRGNTIYF.

The V gene is TRBV27, the J gene TRBJ1-3, with D tentatively TRBD1 (5 bases). CDR1 is MNHEY, CDR2 SMNVEV, per germline (reference sequence). The CDR3 has 16 residues. Trimming stripped 11 bases from V and 0 bases from J, with 20 bases between. The CDR3 region has the DNA TGTGCCTCGTCGGAAGGGGCCCATAACTCTGGAAACACCATATATTTT. It translates to CASSEGAHNSGNTIYF.

The V call is TRBV2, the J call TRBJ2-1, with D uncertain. Germline V gene lookup returns CDR1 SNHLY and CDR2 FYNNEI. V lost 7 bases and J 2 bases, leaving 9 bases between the germline ends. CDR3 length equals 13 residues. CDR3 DNA: TGTGCCAGCACCCGTCCCCCCTACAATGAGCAGTTCTTC. It yields the protein CASTRPPYNEQFF. Together with reference TRBV2 and TRBJ2-1, the CDR3 gives the full variable domain: EPEVTQTPSHQVTQMGQEVILRCVPISNHLYFYWYRQILGQKVEFLVSFYNNEISEKSEIFDDQFSVERPDGSNFTLKIRSTKLEDSAMYFCASTRPPYNEQFFGPGTRLTVL.

The chain is built from TRBV2 and TRBJ1-2, with 9 bases fitting TRBD1. Unmatched junction bases numbered 5, after V lost 5 bases and J lost 4 bases. This CDR3 is built from 14 residues. Germline-derived CDR1 and CDR2 are SNHLY and FYNNEI. The CDR3 is CASSTGGAIYGYTF. DNA for the CDR3: TGTGCCAGCAGTACAGGGGGCGCGATCTATGGCTACACCTTC.

This sequence joins TRBV7-2 and TRBJ2-3; 11 bases are a match to TRBD2. The CDR3 sequence is 17 residues long. V lost 1 base and J lost 2; bases outside the gene matches: 5. Germline assignment: CDR1 SGHTA and CDR2 FQGNSA. As DNA, the CDR3 is TGTGCCAGCAGCTTAGATACTAGCGGGGGAAACACAGATACGCAGTATTTT. Translating gives CASSLDTSGGNTDTQYF.

The V gene is TRBV6-5, the J gene TRBJ1-5, with TRBD1 matching over 9 bases. Germline V gene lookup returns CDR1 MNHEY and CDR2 SVGAGI. CDR3 length equals 14 residues. J gave up 4 bases and V 6 bases, and 4 bases lay outside the gene matches. The CDR3 spells CASSTGTGNQPQHF. CDR3 bases: TGTGCCAGCAGCACCGGGACAGGGAATCAGCCCCAGCATTTT.

The chain employs TRBV19 and TRBJ2-1; 7 bases are a match to TRBD1. V was pared by 9 bases and J by 5 bases, with 7 bases of the junction left unmatched. This CDR3 contains 13 residues. CDR1 LNHDA and CDR2 SQIVND come from the germline V gene (reference sequence). The CDR3 DNA reads as TGTGCCAGCACCGGGACAGCACACAATGAGCAGTTCTTC. Translating gives CASTGTAHNEQFF.

This chain connects TRBV9 to TRBJ1-5; 10 nucleotides line up with TRBD1. This CDR3 spans 15 amino acids. V shed 3 bases and J 2 bases; nucleotides not matched to a gene: 2. Germline CDR1 reads SGDLS; CDR2 reads YYNGEE. The CDR3 is CASSAGTGGNQPQHF. DNA of the CDR3: TGTGCCAGCAGCGCGGGGACAGGGGGCAATCAGCCCCAGCATTTT. Full variable domain (outside the CDR3, taken from reference TRBV9 and TRBJ1-5): DSGVTQTPKHLITATGQRVTLRCSPRSGDLSVYWYQQSLDQGLQFLIQYYNGEERAKGNILERFSAQQFPDLHSELNLSSLELGDSALYFCASSAGTGGNQPQHFGDGTRLSIL.

The J gene is TRBJ2-1, the V gene TRBV28; D unclear. Looked up from germline, CDR1 is MDHEN and CDR2 is SYDVKM. CDR3 length equals 14 residues. V shed 2 bases and J shed 3 bases, with 8 bases lying between them. The CDR3 DNA follows: TGTGCCAGCAGTTTAGACATTTTCTACAATGAGCAGTTCTTC. Protein: CASSLDIFYNEQFF. The full variable domain, completed using reference TRBV28 and TRBJ2-1, is DVKVTQSSRYLVKRTGEKVFLECVQDMDHENMFWYRQDPGLGLRLIYFSYDVKMKEKGDIPEGYSVSREKKERFSLILESASTNQTSMYLCASSLDIFYNEQFFGPGTRLTVL.

This chain joins TRBV5-6 and TRBJ2-3; 8 nucleotides line up with TRBD2. The CDR3 consists of 17 residues. V was clipped by 3 bases and J by 0 bases; unmatched bases: 9. CDR1 is SGHDT and CDR2 is YYEEEE in the germline V gene. The CDR3 region has the DNA TGTGCCAGCAGCTCAATTTATAGCGGGGTAAGCACAGATACGCAGTATTTT. This sequence encodes CASSSIYSGVSTDTQYF.

The chain uses TRBV25-1 and TRBJ2-6; D uncertain. The CDR3 extends over 18 amino acids. The germline V gene has CDR1 MGHDK and CDR2 SYGVNS. The V gene lost 4 bases and the J gene lost 1 base, with 17 bases spanning the gap. In DNA form, the CDR3 reads TGTGCCAGCAGTGGAGCCGGGTCCACTCCTTCTGGGGCCAACGTCCTGACTTTC. It yields the protein CASSGAGSTPSGANVLTF.

The chain carries TRBV15 and TRBJ2-1; 8 bases are shared with TRBD1. With V trimmed by 4 bases and J by 4 bases, 9 bases remained unmatched. Germline V gene data show CDR1 as LNHNV and CDR2 as YYDKDF (reference sequence). The CDR3 has 16 residues. The chain's CDR3 is CATSTPDRVIYNEQFF. The CDR3 DNA reads TGTGCCACCAGCACGCCGGACAGGGTAATATACAATGAGCAGTTCTTC. The full variable domain, rest sourced from reference TRBV15 and TRBJ2-1, is DAMVIQNPRYQVTQFGKPVTLSCSQTLNHNVMYWYQQKSSQAPKLLFHYYDKDFNNEADTPDNFQSRRPNTSFCFLDIRSPGLGDTAMYLCATSTPDRVIYNEQFFGPGTRLTVL.

The chain joins TRBV5-1 to TRBJ2-7, with D possibly TRBD2 on 5 matching bases. The CDR3 contains 13 residues. CDR1 is SGHRS, CDR2 YFSETQ, per germline. Trimming pared 4 bases from V and 3 bases from J, leaving 11 bases between. The CDR3 DNA is TGCGCCAGCAGCCCCAGCGGAGACTACGAGCAGTACTTC. It encodes CASSPSGDYEQYF. Full variable domain (remainder filled in from reference TRBV5-1 and TRBJ2-7): KAGVTQTPRYLIKTRGQQVTLSCSPISGHRSVSWYQQTPGQGLQFLFEYFSETQRNKGNFPGRFSGRQFSNSRSEMNVSTLELGDSALYLCASSPSGDYEQYFGPGTRLTVT.

The CDR3, as DNA: TGTGCCAGCAGGAGACAGGGGGCGAACACTGAAGCTTTCTTT. Residues: CASRRQGANTEAFF. V is TRBV6-1 and J is TRBJ1-1; 10 nucleotides agree with TRBD1. Per the germline V gene, CDR1 is MNHNS and CDR2 is SASEGT. This CDR3 comprises 14 residues. The V and J ends lost 6 bases and 1 base, in that order; junction bases with no gene match: 2.

The CDR3, as DNA: TGTGCCAGCAGTTTAGGACAATCACTGTCAGATACGCAGTATTTT. It is translated as CASSLGQSLSDTQYF. This sequence joins TRBV27 and TRBJ2-3; D is perhaps TRBD1 (5 bases). The length of the CDR3 is 15 residues. In germline, CDR1 is MNHEY, CDR2 SMNVEV (reference sequence). V gave up 2 bases and J gave up 4 bases, with 13 bases separating them.